The present TCR beta chain was sequenced within a study of shared clonotypes between healthy human individuals (dated by TCRdb to between 2020 and 2021). About the investigation overall: A couple of women and three men aged 18 to 49 years were included in the cohort. For each donor, CD4 naive and CD4 memory were each run on three plates, CD8 naive on two plates, and CD8 memory on one plate. Blood TCR repertoires of about 5 healthy adults were deeply sequenced to estimate repertoire size and the extent of clonotype sharing between individuals. Different laboratories and diverse techniques were used to prepare libraries and sequence TCR repertoires, to increase sequencing depth and limit assay-specific biases. Per donor, leukapheresis produced somewhere between about 0.94 and 9 billion PBMCs.

Using the deep immunoSEQ assay, TCR CDR3 regions were amplified from genomic DNA by multiplex PCR. Extracted genomic DNA from each cell subset was spread evenly across all wells of several immunoSEQ 96-well plates, with each plate serving as a replicate. For sorted subsets, 150 to 200 ng genomic DNA, equal to 25,000 to 35,000 T cell genomes, was loaded into each replicate PCR. Purified libraries were measured with a Qubit 3.0 fluorometer, size-checked on a Bioanalyzer 2100, and measured again with the KAPA Library Quantification kit. Each immunoSEQ 96-well plate was sequenced on its own single-read 150-cycle Illumina NextSeq 550 flow cell. Under the source paper's analysis protocol: The immunoSEQ output contained only junctional sequences without quality scores, so filtering could not match that applied to full-length reads. Sequences were annotated with PyIR, a Python wrapper for IgBLAST v1.9, and V/J genes and CDR3 were assigned using IMGT germline references. Any read was removed if the V/J assignment was weak (E-value above 1e-6), the CDR3 was missing, or the read contained stop codons, out-of-frame junctions, or ambiguous translated residues. V3J clonotypes were defined by identical inferred V gene, J gene, and CDR3 amino acid sequence. The percentage overlap between two repertoires was calculated by dividing the number of shared unique clonotypes by the size of the smaller repertoire. RTK rarefaction, the Chao1 estimator, and Recon v2.1 estimates of unobserved clonotypes were used to assess repertoire richness. Generation probabilities were computed with OLGA for all TCRbeta clonotypes obtained by the gDNA method from a few donors. TCRdb limited this immuneACCESS table to in-frame rearrangements with V and J called. A share of clones is missing; checked studies link under half to unresolved V genes, and the rest is unexplained. Clone size and the V and J calls come from that table; the DNA yielded D and trimming. This sample has roughly 2.5 million clones in its table, and 90% to 95% of those were observed once. Roughly 0.13% of the sample lies in the top ten.

The donors were healthy, HIV-negative adults with no recently reported acute infections or vaccinations. All donors were Caucasian adults living in Nashville, Tennessee, USA. CD4+ T cells were enriched by magnetic negative selection; naive cells were then positively selected on CD45RA, and the negative fraction formed the memory subset. Blood was obtained by leukapheresis, after which PBMCs were separated by Ficoll-Histopaque density gradient centrifugation and cryopreserved in liquid nitrogen vapor phase. Analytical flow cytometry was used to check the purity and quantity of every magnetically sorted T cell population. Each sorted fraction had its genomic DNA isolated and then quantified by UV absorbance on a Nanodrop 2000c. Regarding this clone: The antigen this receptor binds is unknown. No base quality information exists; no much larger clone differs at one position. At the DNA level, this CDR3 is encoded by other sequences in the same sample as well.

Overall results and qualifications from the work: Pairwise subsampling indicated that sequencing depth was expected to affect the degree of clonotype sharing among donors. Incomplete sequencing was indicated by rarefaction of sorted-subset datasets, despite the large sequencing depth. Higher generation probabilities were observed for clonotypes shared by all four sorted-subset donors than for non-shared clonotypes. Naive subsets generally had larger estimated clonotype richness than memory subsets did. Sampling was restricted to blood, and TCR repertoires in tissue are likely to differ from TCR repertoires in blood. Because the study included a small number of donors, the genetic and exposure-history diversity represented was limited. Across four donors, around 5% of naive CD4, roughly 3.3% of naive CD8, roughly 2.2% of memory CD4, and 0.4% of memory CD8 clonotypes were shared.

Taken from cysteine to phenylalanine, the CDR3 has 14 residues. The only DNA kept is the CDR3, 42 bases in frame from the first base. CDR1 SNHLY and CDR2 FYNNEI were looked up in the germline V gene. At the junction V is shortened by 0 bases and J by 2 bases, with 7 bases in between. The sequence derives from a man aged 18 to 35 in good health. Sequencing was performed on naive CD4+ T cells sorted from blood. This specimen's cell subset or site label, per the study, means: CD45RA+ positively selected. This sequence uses TRBV2 and TRBJ1-1; the best D guess is TRBD1, with 6 bases matching. CDR3 region: CASSEARGNTEAFF. The bases read TGTGCCAGCAGTGAAGCCAGGGGTAACACTGAAGCTTTCTTT.